The 13 T cell receptor beta chains below all came from one sample that was sequenced in a study of shared clonotypes between healthy human individuals (dated by TCRdb to the early 2020s). The library was obtained by the immunoSEQ multiplex PCR assay. TCRdb obtained this table from immuneACCESS and retained in-frame rearrangements with V and J assigned. These tables miss some clones; where compared with another copy, unresolved V genes account for less than half of the shortfall, and the remainder is unexplained. The sample data list 2 million to 2.5 million clones, and just under 95% of these were observed just once. 0.37% of the sample belongs to the ten largest clones. Sample: naive CD4+ T cells from PBMCs. Read against the paper, the sample's cell subset or site label means: CD45RA+ positively selected. The origin of the receptors is a man between 18 and 35 years old in good health. Some clones in this sample may be carry-over from other donors' samples.

Note on this clone: This sample also contains other DNA sequences that code for the same CDR3. The DNA of the CDR3 is TGTGCCAGCAGTAGGGACAGCTCCTACGAGCAGTACTTC. Amino acid sequence: CASSRDSSYEQYF. The chain has TRBV2 and TRBJ2-7, with 7 bases identical to TRBD1. This CDR3 is built from 13 residues. Germline trimming cut 5 bases from V and 0 bases from J; bases unmatched to any gene: 1. CDR1 and CDR2 from the germline V gene are SNHLY and FYNNEI.

V and J are TRBV25-1 and TRBJ2-3; TRBD2 matches 8 bases. CDR1 MGHDK and CDR2 SYGVNS come from the germline V gene. CDR3 length equals 14 residues. The V and J ends lost 4 bases and 2 bases, in that order; junction bases with no gene match: 2. The CDR3 here is CASSVAGNTDTQYF. Written as DNA, the CDR3 is TGTGCCAGCAGTGTAGCGGGGAACACAGATACGCAGTATTTT.

The DNA for the CDR3 is TGTGCCAGCAGCTTGGGAGCGGGCTCTGGAAACACCATATATTTT. Translating gives CASSLGAGSGNTIYF. V is TRBV5-4 and J is TRBJ1-3; D not certain. CDR3 length: 15 amino acids. Germline CDR1 reads SGHNT; CDR2 reads YYREEE (reference sequence). V was clipped by 0 bases and J by 0 bases, with 7 bases between them.

This rearrangement joins TRBV4-1 to TRBJ2-7, with TRBD2 matching 8 bases. The CDR3 totals 14 residues. Per germline, CDR1 MGHRA and CDR2 YSYEKL. V shed 5 bases, J shed 2 bases, and the junction held 5 bases outside the gene matches. This chain's CDR3 is CASSGLAGPYEQYF. The CDR3 DNA reads TGCGCCAGCAGCGGGCTAGCGGGCCCCTACGAGCAGTACTTC.

This rearrangement joins TRBV7-6 to TRBJ1-4, with D perhaps TRBD1 (5 bases). There are 10 residues in the CDR3. CDR1 and CDR2 (germline): SGHVS, FNYEAQ. The V gene lost 11 bases and the J gene lost 8 bases, with 9 bases spanning the gap. Here the CDR3 DNA reads TGTGCCGAGGGGAGGGAAAAACTGTTTTTT. It is translated as CAEGREKLFF.

The V call is TRBV6-4, the J call TRBJ2-2; 8 bases are shared with TRBD2. Germline V lookup: CDR1 MRHNA, CDR2 SNTAGT. After removal of 5 bases from V and 4 bases from J, the junction contained 3 bases not matched to a gene. The CDR3 spans 14 residues. The CDR3 spells CASSTLAGTGELFF. In DNA form, the CDR3 reads TGTGCCAGCAGTACCCTAGCGGGCACCGGGGAGCTGTTTTTT.

Only one count was recorded for this clone. The chain couples TRBV4-2 to TRBJ2-7, with D possibly called TRBD1 or TRBD2 (6 bases each). Germline V gene sequence: CDR1 LGHNA, CDR2 YNFKEQ. CDR3 size: 16 residues. V shed 1 base and J shed 0 bases, with 13 bases lying between them. CDR3 nucleotides: TGTGCCAGCAGCCAAGGGGGGGCGGAAAACTCCTACGAGCAGTACTTC. Its translation is CASSQGGAENSYEQYF.

The chain links TRBV2 to TRBJ1-1; D call uncertain. V lost 5 bases to trimming and J lost 1 base, with 14 bases between them. Per the germline V gene, CDR1 is SNHLY and CDR2 is FYNNEI. There are 15 residues in the CDR3. DNA for the CDR3: TGTGCCAGCAGTCGATATGCGGAGGCGAACACTGAAGCTTTCTTT. Its protein is CASSRYAEANTEAFF.

V is TRBV11-2 and J is TRBJ2-1; maybe TRBD1 (6 bases). Germline V gives CDR1 SGHAT, CDR2 FQNNGV. The CDR3 runs to 16 residues. V lost 5 bases to trimming and J lost 0 bases, with 14 bases between them. The DNA of the CDR3 is TGTGCCAGCAGCCTCAGAGTAGGGGGCTCCTACAATGAGCAGTTCTTC. It yields the protein CASSLRVGGSYNEQFF.

V gene TRBV5-1 combines with J gene TRBJ1-1; weak D call: TRBD1 (6 bases). V lost 2 bases, J lost 1 base, and 12 bases lay in between. The CDR3 has 15 residues. Germline CDR1 is SGHRS and CDR2 is YFSETQ. The CDR3 DNA is TGCGCCAGCAGCTTCCCGACAGGTTCGAACACTGAAGCTTTCTTT. This translates into CASSFPTGSNTEAFF.

The V call is TRBV7-7, the J call TRBJ2-1, with D perhaps TRBD1 (5 bases). Trimming removed 0 bases at V and 0 bases at J, with 9 bases between. Germline assignment: CDR1 SSHAT and CDR2 FNYEAQ (reference sequence). The CDR3 sequence is 16 residues long. The CDR3 loop reads CASSLAGPSSYNEQFF. The DNA of the CDR3 is TGTGCCAGCAGCTTAGCGGGGCCCAGCTCCTACAATGAGCAGTTCTTC.

Comment on this clone: This same CDR3 is encoded by further DNA sequences in the sample. The chain has TRBV20-1 and TRBJ2-5; D is uncertain. Germline V gene lookup returns CDR1 DFQATT and CDR2 SNEGSKA (reference sequence). This CDR3 is 11 amino acids long. Trimming removed 2 bases from V and 5 bases from J, with 6 bases in between. CDR3 in amino acids: CSARPQETQYF. The CDR3 DNA sequence: TGCAGTGCTAGACCTCAGGAGACCCAGTACTTC.

With regard to this clone: Other DNA sequences in this sample translate to the same CDR3. This chain uses TRBV5-1 with TRBJ2-1; 8 nucleotides match TRBD2. This CDR3 has 15 amino acids. V was pared by 4 bases and J by 0 bases, with 3 bases of the junction left unmatched. Germline V gene data show CDR1 as SGHRS and CDR2 as YFSETQ. The CDR3 sequence: CASSATSGSYNEQFF. The CDR3 DNA reads TGCGCCAGCAGCGCAACTAGCGGCTCCTACAATGAGCAGTTCTTC.